This T cell receptor (beta chain) derives from a study of CD8+CD57+ T cells in acquired aplastic anemia. Study in general: Average DNA yield from sorted CD4+ and CD8+ cells was approximately 3 ug.

About this clonotype: Its antigen is not known.

Study-level results: Controls and patients did not differ significantly in CD8+ Simpson's diversity. Both patients and controls carried the same twenty-nine CD8+ CDR3 sequences.

The template for TCR beta VDJ and CDR3 sequence profiling was genomic DNA. TCRdb re-called the reads with MiXCR, one entry per CDR3 protein. The sample lists around 200,000 distinct CDR3 sequences, just under 50% occurring once. Selection for sequencing was limited to patients who had shown CD8+CD57+ cell expansion by flow cytometry. Patients had not yet gotten any therapy when their blood was taken for sampling. The ends were cut back, 4 bases at V and 1 base at J, with 10 bases in the middle. The CDR3 has 14 amino acids. The germline V gene encodes CDR1 LNHNV and CDR2 YYDKDF (reference sequence). This clonotype was obtained from a human donor with aplastic anemia. The sequenced sample was sorted CD4+, CD8+, or CD8+CD57+ T cells (not recorded which) from PBMCs. The chain has TRBV15 and TRBJ1-1; unclear D gene. CDR3 bases: TGTGCCACCAGCACCGGTTTACAGAACACTGAAGCTTTCTTT. Protein product: CATSTGLQNTEAFF.